The next 2 T cell receptor beta chains were all read from a single sample in a study of control samples from healthy donors and cancer patients. Clones were read by immunoSEQ multiplex PCR, and TCRdb kept only the in-frame ones, dropping some. This table holds 130,000 to 150,000 clones, over 85% found once. The source material was blood. All receptors derive from a young man in good health.

This sequence joins TRBV7-9 and TRBJ1-1; TRBD1 might be the D (5 bases). Trimming shortened V by 5 bases and J by 6 bases, and 16 bases separated the two germline ends. The CDR3 runs to 14 residues. Germline assignment: CDR1 SEHNR and CDR2 FQNEAQ (reference sequence). The CDR3 region is CASSPGRMSAEAFF. The CDR3 DNA sequence: TGTGCCAGCAGCCCGGGACGGATGAGCGCTGAAGCTTTCTTT.

The chain carries TRBV6-5 and TRBJ2-7; D gene uncertain. V shed 6 bases and J shed 3 bases, with 6 bases lying between them. The germline V gene encodes CDR1 MNHEY and CDR2 SVGAGI. The CDR3 has 11 amino acids. CDR3 nucleotides: TGTGCCAGCAGCCACCTCTACGAGCAGTACTTC. Amino acid sequence: CASSHLYEQYF.